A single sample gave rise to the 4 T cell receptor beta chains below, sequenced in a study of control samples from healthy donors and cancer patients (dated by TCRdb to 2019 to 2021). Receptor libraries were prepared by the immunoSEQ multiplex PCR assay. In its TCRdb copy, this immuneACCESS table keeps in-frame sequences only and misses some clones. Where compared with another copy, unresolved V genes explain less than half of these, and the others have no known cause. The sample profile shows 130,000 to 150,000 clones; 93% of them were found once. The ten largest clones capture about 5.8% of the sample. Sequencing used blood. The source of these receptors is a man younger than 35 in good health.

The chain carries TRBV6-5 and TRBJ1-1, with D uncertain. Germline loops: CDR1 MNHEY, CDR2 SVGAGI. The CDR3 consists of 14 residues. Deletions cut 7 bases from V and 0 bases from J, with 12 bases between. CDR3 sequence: CASTREFMNTEAFF. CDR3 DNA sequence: TGTGCCAGCACAAGAGAATTCATGAACACTGAAGCTTTCTTT.

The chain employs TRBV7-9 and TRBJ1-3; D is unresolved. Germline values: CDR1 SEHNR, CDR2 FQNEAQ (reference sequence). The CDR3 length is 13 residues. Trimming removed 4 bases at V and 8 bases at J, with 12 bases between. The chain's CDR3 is CASSSIWEDTIYF. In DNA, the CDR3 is TGTGCCAGCAGCTCAATCTGGGAAGACACCATATATTTT.

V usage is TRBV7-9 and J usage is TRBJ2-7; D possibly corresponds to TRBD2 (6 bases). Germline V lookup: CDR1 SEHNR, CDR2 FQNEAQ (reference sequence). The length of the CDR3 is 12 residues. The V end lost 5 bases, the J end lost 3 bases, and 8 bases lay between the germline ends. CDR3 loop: CASSAGLYEQYF. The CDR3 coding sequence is TGTGCCAGCAGCGCGGGACTCTACGAGCAGTACTTC.

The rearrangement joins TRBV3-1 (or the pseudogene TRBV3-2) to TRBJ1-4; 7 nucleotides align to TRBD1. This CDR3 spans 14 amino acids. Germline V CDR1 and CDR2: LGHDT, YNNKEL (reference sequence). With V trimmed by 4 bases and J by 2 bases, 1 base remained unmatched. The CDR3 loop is CASSPTGTNEKLFF. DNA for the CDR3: TGTGCCAGCAGCCCGACAGGGACTAATGAAAAACTGTTTTTT.